These 19 T cell receptor beta chains were all obtained from the same sample, sequenced in a study of response to subunit inactivated influenza vaccine. Using its own MiXCR run on the RT-PCR reads, TCRdb lists one record per CDR3 protein. Among 150,000 or so distinct CDR3 sequences listed, around a tenth were seen once. The material sequenced was CD8+ T cells sorted from PBMCs, taken 23 to 25 months after vaccination. The origin of the receptors is a man between 50 and 69 years old who received an inactivated influenza vaccine.

The gene calls are TRBV4-3 and TRBJ2-5; D is unresolved. The length of the CDR3 is 15 residues. Per germline, CDR1 LGHNA and CDR2 YSLEER. Trimming stripped 0 bases from V and 5 bases from J, with 13 bases between. In nucleotides, the CDR3 is TGCGCCAGCAGCCAAGATCGTACTTTTCGGGAGACCCAGTACTTC. This encodes CASSQDRTFRETQYF.

This clonotype was counted ten times or more. DNA of the CDR3: TGTGCCAGCAGTTATGGGACAGGGTCCGGACCCCTCCACTTT. Its protein product is CASSYGTGSGPLHF. The V gene is TRBV6-5, the J gene TRBJ1-6; 9 positions match TRBD1. Germline trimming cut 3 bases from V and 12 bases from J; bases unmatched to any gene: 6. The CDR3 is made up of 14 amino acids. Germline loops: CDR1 MNHEY, CDR2 SVGAGI.

The chain combines TRBV7-9 with TRBJ2-1, with TRBD2 identical over 8 bases. Trimming at V came to 5 bases and at J to 3 bases, leaving 6 bases not matched to a gene. Germline values: CDR1 SEHNR, CDR2 FQNEAQ (reference sequence). The CDR3 covers 15 residues. The CDR3 DNA is TGTGCCAGCAGCCAAGGAGCGGGGGACTACAATGAGCAGTTCTTC. Translated: CASSQGAGDYNEQFF.

This clonotype was found many times. J is TRBJ2-2 and V is TRBV4-3; possibly TRBD1 or TRBD2 for D (5 bases each). V was cut by 4 bases and J by 0 bases, with 12 bases left in between. This CDR3 spans 16 amino acids. Germline V gene sequence: CDR1 LGHNA, CDR2 YSLEER. The CDR3 nucleotides read TGCGCCAGCAGCCTGGCCGGGACGTCGAACACCGGGGAGCTGTTTTTT. It is translated as CASSLAGTSNTGELFF.

The genes are TRBV4-1 and TRBJ1-2; no definite D call. V was clipped by 0 bases and J by 8 bases, with 7 bases between them. CDR1 and CDR2 (germline): MGHRA, YSYEKL. The CDR3 runs 12 residues. Written as DNA, the CDR3 is TGCGCCAGCAGCCAAGATAATGGGGGCTACACCTTC. Protein sequence: CASSQDNGGYTF.

The table lists this clonotype with a few counts. This sequence joins TRBV5-1 and TRBJ2-1, with 13 bases aligning to TRBD2. The CDR3 length is 18 residues. From germline, CDR1 is SGHRS and CDR2 YFSETQ. V shed 6 bases, J shed 1 base, and the junction held 10 bases outside the gene matches. The DNA of the CDR3 is TGCGCCAGCATACCCGGGACTAGCGGGGTCGCTTCCTACAATGAGCAGTTCTTC. Translation gives CASIPGTSGVASYNEQFF.

At least ten counts were recorded for this clonotype. The chain couples TRBV30 to TRBJ2-5; no clear D. The CDR3 contains 12 residues. Germline CDR1 and CDR2: GTSNPN and SVGIG (reference sequence). Trimming removed 0 bases at V and 7 bases at J, with 9 bases between. The CDR3 DNA reads as TGTGCCTGGAGTGTACCAGAAGTGACCCAGTACTTC. It encodes CAWSVPEVTQYF.

This clonotype was seen ten or more times. The chain links TRBV10-3 to TRBJ2-7; D gene ambiguous. V lost 3 bases, J lost 1 base, and 7 bases lay in between. Germline CDR1 and CDR2: ENHRY and SYGVKD. The length of the CDR3 is 13 residues. The CDR3 protein is CAISEDLSYEQYF. The CDR3 DNA follows: TGTGCCATCAGTGAAGACTTATCCTACGAGCAGTACTTC.

The J gene is TRBJ2-7, the V gene TRBV5-1; 10 bases map to TRBD2. The trim removed 3 bases at V and 2 bases at J, leaving 2 bases unmatched. The CDR3 sequence is 14 residues long. Germline loops: CDR1 SGHRS, CDR2 YFSETQ. CDR3 protein: CASSWSGGAYEQYF. DNA for the CDR3: TGCGCCAGCAGCTGGAGCGGGGGGGCCTACGAGCAGTACTTC.

There are many counts of this clonotype. The chain links TRBV28 to TRBJ2-7; D gene unclear. Germline V lookup: CDR1 MDHEN, CDR2 SYDVKM. The V gene lost 3 bases and the J gene lost 4 bases, with 10 bases spanning the gap. The CDR3 consists of 13 residues. The CDR3 loop is CASSLVSGYEQYF. The CDR3 coding sequence is TGTGCCAGCAGTTTGGTCTCCGGATACGAGCAGTACTTC.

The rearrangement joins TRBV5-3 to TRBJ2-1, with a tentative D call TRBD2 (5 bases). TRBV5-3 carries the ORF label, with uncertain function. V lost 9 bases and J lost 6, with 16 bases in between. CDR3 length equals 13 residues. As DNA, the CDR3 is TGTGCCATCGGCCCGGGATCGAGCAATGAGCAGTTCTTC. This sequence encodes CAIGPGSSNEQFF.

This clonotype was seen repeatedly, ten times or more. This sequence joins TRBV5-1 and TRBJ2-1, with 10 bases identical to TRBD1. Germline V gives CDR1 SGHRS, CDR2 YFSETQ. The CDR3 consists of 17 residues. The V segment lost 3 bases and the J segment 0 bases; nucleotides outside the gene matches: 6. The CDR3 loop is CASSSKGDRGSYNEQFF. The CDR3 nucleotides read TGCGCCAGCAGCTCAAAAGGGGACAGGGGCTCCTACAATGAGCAGTTCTTC.

At least ten counts were recorded for this clonotype. J is TRBJ1-1 and V is TRBV2; unclear D gene. The CDR3 runs 13 residues. From germline, CDR1 is SNHLY and CDR2 FYNNEI. Between the trimmed V and J ends, which lost 6 bases and 1 base, there was a span of 9 bases. CDR3 amino acids: CASSRGPNTEAFF. The CDR3 bases are TGTGCCAGCAGCCGAGGGCCGAACACTGAAGCTTTCTTT. The entire variable domain, with the rest obtained from reference TRBV2 and TRBJ1-1, is as follows: EPEVTQTPSHQVTQMGQEVILRCVPISNHLYFYWYRQILGQKVEFLVSFYNNEISEKSEIFDDQFSVERPDGSNFTLKIRSTKLEDSAMYFCASSRGPNTEAFFGQGTRLTVV.

This clonotype was counted ten times or more. The genes are TRBV4-3 and TRBJ2-5; D may be TRBD2 (5 bases). CDR3 length equals 15 residues. The germline V gene encodes CDR1 LGHNA and CDR2 YSLEER. Between the trimmed V and J ends, which lost 0 bases and 5 bases, there was a span of 13 bases. The CDR3 sequence: CASSQDHNQRETQYF. CDR3 nucleotide sequence: TGCGCCAGCAGCCAAGATCATAACCAGCGGGAGACCCAGTACTTC.

CDR3 protein: CASSPYLIGYNEQFF. DNA of the CDR3: TGTGCCAGCAGCCCCTACCTAATAGGTTACAATGAGCAGTTCTTC. The chain uses TRBV5-6 and TRBJ2-1, with no clear D. The CDR3 totals 15 residues. The germline CDR1 and CDR2 sequences are SGHDT and YYEEEE. Trimming pared 4 bases from V and 4 bases from J, leaving 15 bases between.

This clonotype has a count of ten or more. The chain couples TRBV7-2 to TRBJ2-3, with unresolved D. Trimming pared 1 base from V and 3 bases from J, leaving 8 bases between. Germline V CDR1 and CDR2: SGHTA, FQGNSA. CDR3 length: 14 residues. The CDR3 sequence is CASSLGQLTDTQYF. CDR3 sequence (DNA): TGTGCCAGCAGCTTAGGGCAGCTTACAGATACGCAGTATTTT.

This clonotype is a singleton in its sample. A much larger clone lies a single base off, so this may be a read error. The J gene is TRBJ2-1, the V gene TRBV28; 7 bases agree with TRBD1. From germline, CDR1 is MDHEN and CDR2 SYDVKM. The CDR3 length is 15 residues. The CDR3 sequence: CAGSLFRDSYNEQFF. For the CDR3, the DNA is TGTGCCGGCAGTTTATTCCGGGACAGCTACAATGAGCAGTTCTTC. Filled out from reference TRBV28 and TRBJ2-1, the complete variable domain reads DVKVTQSSRYLVKRTGEKVFLECVQDMDHENMFWYRQDPGLGLRLIYFSYDVKMKEKGDIPEGYSVSREKKERFSLILESASTNQTSMYLCAGSLFRDSYNEQFFGPGTRLTVL.

To note about this clonotype: A much larger clone sits a single nucleotide away, making a read error possible. The chain links TRBV25-1 to TRBJ2-7; TRBD2 matches at 7 bases. Germline V gene data show CDR1 as MGHDK and CDR2 as SYGVNS. CDR3 size: 12 residues. The CDR3 region is CTSSPGRYEQYF. In DNA, the CDR3 is TGTACCAGCAGTCCCGGGAGGTACGAGCAGTACTTC.

This clonotype has more than one count but fewer than ten. The J gene is TRBJ2-3, the V gene TRBV11-1; weak D call: TRBD1 (6 bases). The CDR3 is made up of 18 amino acids. The germline gives CDR1 SGHAT, CDR2 FQDESV (reference sequence). V was clipped by 5 bases and J by 6 bases, with 27 bases between them. The CDR3 DNA reads as TGTGCCAGCAGCGTAACCCCAGTCGGGACACTATCCCCCGATACGCAGTATTTT. It yields the protein CASSVTPVGTLSPDTQYF.